This T cell receptor beta chain stems from a study of blood T cell repertoires in COVID-19. Study information: Sites across the United States, Italy and Spain contributed samples from acute and convalescent COVID-19. PBMCs, B-cell-depleted T cells, or T cells provided the cDNA or gDNA that made up the material.

Categorization into cohorts depended on clinical history that participants reported. Donors in Cohort 3 who had recovered were those with two negative PCRs, healthcare professional clearance, or resolution of their symptoms. V was shortened by 1 base and J by 0 bases, with 16 bases between the two germline ends. The CDR3 sequence is 17 residues long. Per the germline V gene, CDR1 is LGHNA and CDR2 is YNFKEQ. TCRdb keeps only in-frame clones here, not all; method: immunoSEQ multiplex PCR. The repertoire holds some 350,000 clones, with roughly 87% as singletons. Material: PBMCs or T cells enriched from blood (not recorded which). The receptor comes from a woman in her twenties or thirties who had recovered from COVID-19. The chain employs TRBV4-2 and TRBJ2-7; D not certain. The DNA for the CDR3 is TGTGCCAGCAGCCAAGGCAGTCGCATCCTCAGCTCCTACGAGCAGTACTTC. Its translation: CASSQGSRILSSYEQYF.